This T cell receptor beta chain was identified in a study of T cell repertoires in cytomegalovirus infection. Study as a whole: Recently identified HLA-C-restricted CMV epitopes and well-studied HLA-B-restricted CMV epitopes were used by the study. TCR beta signatures that were public indicated CMV infection and matching HLA type. Findings of the study overall: CMV-specific HLA-C-restricted TCR beta clonotypes dominated the ex vivo response. Based on cumulative public TCR beta family frequency, carriers of CMV plus the relevant HLA were identified.

V lost 5 bases to trimming and J lost 0 bases, with 26 bases between them. The CDR3 contains 21 residues. The germline V gene has CDR1 SGHVS and CDR2 FQNEAQ. TCRdb re-called the reads with MiXCR, one entry per CDR3 protein. Of some 320,000 distinct CDR3 sequences listed, almost 30% are singletons. A note on this clonotype: The antigen remains unidentified.

This clonotype was obtained from a human donor in good health (CMV status not recorded). Some clones in this sample may be carry-over from other donors' samples. The sample here was cultured PBMCs, taken from culture after CMV antigen stimulation. The gene calls are TRBV7-8 and TRBJ2-6; a weak D match, TRBD1 (6 bases). In nucleotides, the CDR3 is TGTGCCAGCAGCCTATCCACAGGGACCCGAACCATTATCTCTGGGGCCAACGTCCTGACTTTC. Amino acids: CASSLSTGTRTIISGANVLTF.